Below, 29 T cell receptor beta chains from the same sample are listed, as sequenced in a study of blood T cells in healthy people across ages. A sample-barcoded 5' primer and a J-beta primer mix were used in a second PCR of roughly 7 to 12 cycles. TCRdb re-derived calls from the 5' RACE reads in MiXCR, one entry per CDR3 protein. The data show some 1.5 million distinct CDR3 sequences, 28% seen once. What was sequenced was blood. These receptors came from a woman in her thirties in good health.

Notes on this clonotype: A read error may account for a junction end that differs from germline. This chain connects TRBV11-2 to TRBJ1-6, with a tentative D call TRBD1 (5 bases). Germline-derived CDR1 and CDR2 are SGHAT and FQNNGV. This CDR3 has 12 residues. The CDR3 DNA reads TGTGTCAGCAGCTTCCCGGGGGTCCCCCTCCACTTT. Residues: CVSSFPGVPLHF.

This clonotype was observed a few times. This chain connects TRBV10-3 to TRBJ1-2; D not resolved. This CDR3 spans 12 amino acids. Germline-derived CDR1 and CDR2 are ENHRY and SYGVKD. Trimming stripped 0 bases from V and 6 bases from J, with 5 bases between. Here the CDR3 DNA reads TGTGCCATCAGTGAGTCTGGCAATGGCTACACCTTC. It yields the protein CAISESGNGYTF.

There are many counts of this clonotype. The J gene is TRBJ1-2, the V gene TRBV6-6; 8 bases line up with TRBD1. Losses at the gene ends were 8 bases for V and 4 bases for J; bases not matched to a gene: 6. The CDR3 has 13 amino acids. Looked up from germline, CDR1 is MNHNY and CDR2 is SVGAGI (reference sequence). In nucleotides, the CDR3 is TGTGCCAGCGGGCCAGGGGGCGGCTATGGCTACACCTTC. It specifies CASGPGGGYGYTF.

V gene TRBV12-3 or TRBV12-4 combines with J gene TRBJ1-4, with D possibly TRBD1 on 6 matching bases. V was shortened by 5 bases and J by 8 bases, with 15 bases between the two germline ends. The CDR3 covers 14 residues. CDR3 sequence: CASSGRGNDEKLFF. CDR3 DNA: TGTGCCAGCAGTGGGAGGGGGAATGACGAAAAACTGTTTTTT.

This clonotype was detected ten times or more. The chain couples TRBV24-1 to TRBJ1-2; D gene unclear. CDR1 and CDR2 from the germline V gene are KGHDR and SFDVKD. V was shortened by 7 bases and J by 2 bases, with 10 bases between the two germline ends. The CDR3 consists of 13 residues. CDR3 bases: TGTGCCACCAGCCTCAACAGAAACTATGGCTACACCTTC. Residues: CATSLNRNYGYTF.

The chain joins TRBV20-1 to TRBJ2-5; 7 nucleotides agree with TRBD1. CDR1 and CDR2 from the germline V gene are DFQATT and SNEGSKA (reference sequence). The CDR3 consists of 15 residues. The ends lost 0 bases at V and 3 bases at J; junction bases unmatched: 7. For the CDR3, the DNA is TGCAGTGCTAGAGATGGAGCAGGGGGTAAAGAGACCCAGTACTTC. It is translated as CSARDGAGGKETQYF.

This clonotype has a single count. This clone may be a read error of a much larger clone one base away. The chain recombines TRBV5-1 with TRBJ1-1, with D perhaps matching TRBD1 (5 bases). Germline lookup yields CDR1 SGHRS and CDR2 YFSETQ. V lost 0 bases to trimming and J lost 1 base, with 7 bases between them. The CDR3 loop spans 14 amino acids. CDR3 sequence reads: CASSLGDWNTEAFF. Written as DNA, the CDR3 is TGCGCCAGCAGCTTGGGGGACTGGAACACTGAAGCTTTCTTT. Complete variable domain (other parts from reference TRBV5-1 and TRBJ1-1): KAGVTQTPRYLIKTRGQQVTLSCSPISGHRSVSWYQQTPGQGLQFLFEYFSETQRNKGNFPGRFSGRQFSNSRSEMNVSTLELGDSALYLCASSLGDWNTEAFFGQGTRLTVV.

The table lists this clonotype with a few counts. The rearrangement joins TRBV28 to TRBJ1-2, with 9 bases that match TRBD1. The CDR3 spans 16 residues. The junction had 16 bases not matched to a gene; V was cut back by 7 bases and J by 7 bases. Looked up from germline, CDR1 is MDHEN and CDR2 is SYDVKM. The CDR3 region is CASTPMEGTGWGGYTF. CDR3 sequence (DNA): TGTGCCAGCACCCCAATGGAGGGGACAGGGTGGGGTGGCTACACCTTC.

This clonotype occurred a few times. The J gene is TRBJ2-1, the V gene TRBV29-1; 9 bases match TRBD2. V shed 0 bases and J 2 bases; nucleotides not matched to a gene: 5. The CDR3 is 16 amino acids. In germline, CDR1 is SQVTM, CDR2 ANQGSEA. CDR3 sequence reads: CSVEEREGLTYNEQFF. In DNA, the CDR3 is TGCAGCGTTGAAGAGCGGGAGGGCCTGACCTACAATGAGCAGTTCTTC.

There are a few counts of this clonotype. This chain connects TRBV20-1 to TRBJ2-5; no reliable D call. Trimming left V 8 bases short and J 2 bases short, with 21 bases between. The CDR3 is 15 residues long. CDR1 is DFQATT, CDR2 SNEGSKA, per germline (reference sequence). CDR3 sequence reads: CSTQTRLDPQETQYF. CDR3 in DNA: TGCAGTACTCAAACTCGATTAGACCCACAAGAGACCCAGTACTTC.

Only a few counts were recorded for this clonotype. The rearrangement joins TRBV12-3 or TRBV12-4 to TRBJ2-2, with D tentatively TRBD2 (6 bases). The V end lost 5 bases, the J end lost 0 bases, and 16 bases lay between the germline ends. CDR3 length: 17 amino acids. CDR3 amino acids: CASSPRSTGANTGELFF. As DNA, the CDR3 is TGTGCCAGCAGTCCTCGATCGACGGGAGCGAACACCGGGGAGCTGTTTTTT.

The chain employs TRBV20-1 and TRBJ1-5; D is perhaps TRBD1 (6 bases). The CDR3 is 15 amino acids. Germline V lookup: CDR1 DFQATT, CDR2 SNEGSKA (reference sequence). Trimming took 5 bases from V and 2 from J, leaving 16 bases between them. The CDR3 reads CSAGRTAWGNQPQHF. The CDR3 nucleotides read TGCAGTGCTGGGAGGACAGCCTGGGGCAATCAGCCCCAGCATTTT.

This sequence joins TRBV2 and TRBJ2-5; 7 nucleotides match TRBD1. Per germline, CDR1 SNHLY and CDR2 FYNNEI. V trimming: 6 bases; J trimming: 13 bases; junction bases outside the gene matches: 14. The CDR3 spans 13 residues. The CDR3 here is CASSEDRSYERYF. DNA of the CDR3: TGTGCCAGCAGCGAGGACAGGTCCTACGAGCGGTACTTC.

There are many counts of this clonotype. This chain connects TRBV7-2 to TRBJ2-1, with D possibly TRBD1 on 6 matching bases. CDR1 is SGHTA and CDR2 is FQGNSA in the germline V gene. The CDR3 contains 13 residues. Trimming removed 3 bases at V and 7 bases at J, with 10 bases between. CDR3: CASSFDRQNEQFF. For the CDR3, the DNA is TGTGCCAGCAGCTTCGACAGGCAAAATGAGCAGTTCTTC.

This clonotype was observed a few times. The V call is TRBV25-1, the J call TRBJ1-1, with D hard to call. Germline CDR1 reads MGHDK; CDR2 reads SYGVNS. The CDR3 sequence is 13 residues long. The germline V and J ends were trimmed by 4 bases and 1 base, with 7 bases remaining between them. In nucleotides, the CDR3 is TGTGCCAGCAGTGGACACCAGAACACTGAAGCTTTCTTT. This translates into CASSGHQNTEAFF.

This clonotype was seen more than once but under ten times. CDR3 residues: CSASIGTTEAFF. The CDR3 DNA reads TGCAGTGCTAGTATAGGGACCACTGAAGCTTTCTTT. The rearrangement links TRBV20-1 to TRBJ1-1, with a possible D match to TRBD1 (5 bases). The germline V and J ends were trimmed by 3 bases and 4 bases, with 9 bases remaining between them. Germline CDR1 DFQATT, CDR2 SNEGSKA (reference sequence). The CDR3 length is 12 residues.

The rearrangement uses TRBV5-1 and TRBJ2-3, with 9 bases aligning to TRBD2. The CDR3 runs 15 residues. CDR1 and CDR2 from the germline V gene are SGHRS and YFSETQ. The V segment lost 3 bases and the J segment 6 bases; nucleotides outside the gene matches: 8. The CDR3 loop is CASSSVAGAEDTQYF. DNA of the CDR3: TGCGCCAGCAGCTCTGTAGCGGGGGCCGAGGATACGCAGTATTTT.

The V call is TRBV7-8, the J call TRBJ2-1; 9 nucleotides align to TRBD2. V lost 2 bases to trimming and J lost 8 bases; unmatched junction nucleotides: 7. The CDR3 runs 15 residues. Germline CDR1 and CDR2: SGHVS and FQNEAQ. The CDR3 here is CASSLRGGGAYEQFF. Written as DNA, the CDR3 is TGTGCCAGCAGCTTAAGAGGCGGGGGGGCCTATGAGCAGTTCTTC.

A note on this clonotype: This may stem from a read error, because a much larger clone lies one nucleotide away. The chain combines TRBV6-5 with TRBJ2-7, with D perhaps TRBD1 or TRBD2 (7 bases each). Germline V lookup: CDR1 MNHEY, CDR2 SVGAGI. CDR3 length equals 14 residues. CDR3 in amino acids: CASSALQGGSEQDF. As DNA, the CDR3 is TGTGCCAGCAGCGCACTTCAGGGGGGGTCTGAGCAGGACTTC.

V gene TRBV27 combines with J gene TRBJ2-3; D call uncertain. The V gene lost 4 bases and the J gene lost 0 bases, with 14 bases spanning the gap. Germline CDR1 MNHEY, CDR2 SMNVEV (reference sequence). The CDR3 has 16 residues. This CDR3 reads CASSSLGIASTDTQYF. DNA of the CDR3: TGTGCCAGCAGTTCATTGGGCATAGCAAGCACAGATACGCAGTATTTT.

V and J are TRBV6-6 and TRBJ1-1; D might be TRBD1 (5 bases). The CDR3 loop spans 13 amino acids. V lost 2 bases, J lost 11 bases, and 15 bases lay in between. From germline, CDR1 is MNHNY and CDR2 SVGAGI (reference sequence). CDR3 sequence (DNA): TGTGCCAGCAGTTACGTGAACGGGGAGGGGGCTTTCTTT. This codes for CASSYVNGEGAFF.

This clonotype was seen ten or more times. The V gene is TRBV12-3 or TRBV12-4, the J gene TRBJ1-2; D is undetermined. The CDR3 contains 13 residues. V lost 1 base to trimming and J lost 8 bases, with 11 bases between them. CDR3: CASSLGRLAGYTF. CDR3 DNA sequence: TGTGCCAGCAGTTTAGGACGCCTCGCGGGCTACACCTTC.

In this sample, this clonotype turned up many times. The chain employs TRBV7-2 and TRBJ2-1; 10 bases map to TRBD2. J gave up 7 bases and V 0 bases, and 12 bases lay outside the gene matches. The CDR3 is 18 amino acids. The V gene's germline CDR1 is SGHTA and CDR2 FQGNSA. This chain's CDR3 is CASSLAGPSGSTRNEQFF. CDR3 bases: TGTGCCAGCAGCTTAGCGGGGCCTAGCGGGAGTACTAGAAATGAGCAGTTCTTC.

As DNA, the CDR3 is TGTGCCAGCAGCTTAGAGGGGAAGGAACGGGAGACCCAGTACTTC. This gives the protein CASSLEGKERETQYF. This sequence joins TRBV13 and TRBJ2-4, with D possibly TRBD1 on 5 matching bases. The DNA end lines up better with TRBJ2-5; the J call may be wrong. The germline V gene encodes CDR1 PRHDT and CDR2 FYEKMQ (reference sequence). CDR3 length equals 15 residues.

V usage is TRBV11-2 and J usage is TRBJ2-3; 9 bases line up with TRBD1. After removal of 1 base from V and 4 bases from J, the junction contained 6 bases not matched to a gene. This CDR3 has 16 amino acids. CDR1 is SGHAT and CDR2 is FQNNGV in the germline V gene. The CDR3 coding sequence is TGTGCCAGCAGCTTAGGATGGGACAGGGTTCCAGATACGCAGTATTTT. It specifies CASSLGWDRVPDTQYF.

J is TRBJ2-5 and V is TRBV25-1, with 8 bases identical to TRBD1. The DNA end is a closer match to TRBJ2-7, so the J assignment may be wrong. Germline values: CDR1 MGHDK, CDR2 SYGVNS. This CDR3 has 15 amino acids. Here the CDR3 reads CASSESDRAVYEQYF. In DNA form, the CDR3 reads TGTGCCAGCAGTGAATCGGACAGGGCCGTGTACGAGCAGTACTTC.

The V and J genes are TRBV20-1 and TRBJ1-4; 7 bases match TRBD1. The germline V gene has CDR1 DFQATT and CDR2 SNEGSKA (reference sequence). This CDR3 comprises 13 residues. V dropped 4 bases and J dropped 8; count of bases not matched to a gene: 7. Here the CDR3 DNA reads TGCAGTGCTACGGACAGGCGTGAAGAAAAACTGTTTTTT. It encodes CSATDRREEKLFF.

This clonotype was seen only a few times. The chain recombines TRBV7-8 with TRBJ1-5; D gene ambiguous. Per the germline V gene, CDR1 is SGHVS and CDR2 is FQNEAQ. Trimming left V 5 bases short and J 2 bases short, with 13 bases between. This CDR3 spans 15 amino acids. Here the CDR3 DNA reads TGTGCCAGCAGCGGACTGCCCTCGGGCAATCAGCCCCAGCATTTT. Protein product: CASSGLPSGNQPQHF.

The V call is TRBV9, the J call TRBJ2-2, with D unresolved. Between the trimmed V and J ends, which lost 0 bases and 7 bases, there was a span of 4 bases. CDR3 length: 12 residues. CDR1 and CDR2 from the germline V gene are SGDLS and YYNGEE. This CDR3 reads CASSVGGGELFF. In nucleotides, the CDR3 is TGTGCCAGCAGCGTAGGAGGCGGGGAGCTGTTTTTT.